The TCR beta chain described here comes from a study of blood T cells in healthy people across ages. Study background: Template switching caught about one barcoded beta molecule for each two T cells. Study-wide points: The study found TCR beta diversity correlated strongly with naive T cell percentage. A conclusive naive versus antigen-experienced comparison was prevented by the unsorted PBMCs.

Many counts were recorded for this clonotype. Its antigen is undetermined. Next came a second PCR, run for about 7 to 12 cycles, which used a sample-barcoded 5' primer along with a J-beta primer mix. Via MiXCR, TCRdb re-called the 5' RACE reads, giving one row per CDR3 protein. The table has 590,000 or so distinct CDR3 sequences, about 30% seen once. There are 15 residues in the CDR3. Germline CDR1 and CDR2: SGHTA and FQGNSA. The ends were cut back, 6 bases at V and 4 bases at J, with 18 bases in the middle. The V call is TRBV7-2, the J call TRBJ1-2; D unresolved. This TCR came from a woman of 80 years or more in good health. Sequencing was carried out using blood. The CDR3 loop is CASRLAPGGSYGYTF. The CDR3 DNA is TGTGCCAGCAGATTGGCCCCCGGTGGTAGCTATGGCTACACCTTC. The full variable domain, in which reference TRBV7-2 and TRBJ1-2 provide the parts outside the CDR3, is GAGVSQSPSNKVTEKGKDVELRCDPISGHTALYWYRQSLGQGLEFLIYFQGNSAPDKSGLPSDRFSAERTGGSVSTLTIQRTQQEDSAVYLCASRLAPGGSYGYTFGSGTRLTVV.